One and the same sample provided the 22 T cell receptor beta chains below, sequenced in a study of cytomegalovirus exposure and HLA in healthy donors. This PCR relied on a set of 60 Vbeta primers and 13 Jbeta primers. Clones were read by immunoSEQ multiplex PCR, and TCRdb kept only the in-frame ones, dropping some. Here the sample spans about 160,000 clones, roughly 81% being singletons. The specimen was PBMCs. All receptors come from a man between 18 and 35 years old in good health and CMV-seropositive.

V gene TRBV2 combines with J gene TRBJ2-5; the D gene is possibly TRBD1 (6 bases). The germline gives CDR1 SNHLY, CDR2 FYNNEI. Trimming pared 5 bases from V and 5 bases from J, leaving 12 bases between. The CDR3 loop spans 13 amino acids. CDR3 coding DNA: TGTGCCAGCAGTCGAGACAGGTCGGAGACCCAGTACTTC. It translates to CASSRDRSETQYF.

V usage is TRBV6-5 and J usage is TRBJ2-5; D uncertain. The ends were cut back, 5 bases at V and 0 bases at J, with 7 bases in the middle. Germline loops: CDR1 MNHEY, CDR2 SVGAGI. This CDR3 has 13 residues. The CDR3 bases are TGTGCCAGCAGTCGCGACTACCAAGAGACCCAGTACTTC. It translates to CASSRDYQETQYF.

The V gene is TRBV2, the J gene TRBJ2-7; 10 nucleotides agree with TRBD2. Germline CDR1 and CDR2: SNHLY and FYNNEI. This CDR3 has 14 amino acids. J gave up 3 bases and V 6 bases, and 5 bases lay outside the gene matches. The CDR3, as DNA: TGTGCCAGCAGCCGTAGCGGGGGGCTCTACGAGCAGTACTTC. The encoded protein is CASSRSGGLYEQYF. Based on the CDR3 plus reference TRBV2 and TRBJ2-7, the full variable domain is EPEVTQTPSHQVTQMGQEVILRCVPISNHLYFYWYRQILGQKVEFLVSFYNNEISEKSEIFDDQFSVERPDGSNFTLKIRSTKLEDSAMYFCASSRSGGLYEQYFGPGTRLTVT.

The chain is built from TRBV2 and TRBJ1-6, with 7 bases fitting TRBD1. This CDR3 comprises 16 residues. With 6 bases clipped from V and 9 bases from J, the junction kept 14 bases outside the gene matches. Germline loops: CDR1 SNHLY, CDR2 FYNNEI. CDR3: CASRPDRESKTSPLHF. The CDR3 bases are TGTGCCAGCAGACCAGACAGGGAGTCGAAGACTTCACCCCTCCACTTT.

This chain links TRBV10-2 with TRBJ1-6; 8 positions agree with TRBD1. Germline V gives CDR1 WSHSY, CDR2 SAAADI. Trimming at V came to 7 bases and at J to 9 bases, leaving 8 bases not matched to a gene. CDR3 length equals 14 residues. The CDR3 DNA reads as TGCGCCAGCACCACCGACAGGGGAGTTTCACCCCTCCACTTT. Protein: CASTTDRGVSPLHF.

The chain recombines TRBV10-3 with TRBJ2-1; 11 nucleotides align to TRBD2. Germline V gene sequence: CDR1 ENHRY, CDR2 SYGVKD. The ends lost 2 bases at V and 6 bases at J; junction bases unmatched: 9. The CDR3 consists of 17 residues. The CDR3 coding sequence is TGTGCCATCAGTGAGATTAGCGGGGGGGCCAGGGGCAATGAGCAGTTCTTC. Amino acid sequence: CAISEISGGARGNEQFF.

This sequence joins TRBV4-3 and TRBJ1-1; D uncertain. From germline, CDR1 is LGHNA and CDR2 YSLEER. This CDR3 region has 14 residues. The germline V and J ends were trimmed by 4 bases and 5 bases, with 14 bases remaining between them. Here the CDR3 DNA reads TGCGCCAGCAGCCCCGTTAGTTCGGGTACTGAAGCTTTCTTT. It yields the protein CASSPVSSGTEAFF.

The chain combines TRBV11-3 with TRBJ2-1; unclear D gene. CDR1 is SGHNT, CDR2 YENEEA, per germline. V shed 0 bases and J shed 9 bases, with 9 bases lying between them. The CDR3 consists of 13 residues. The CDR3 loop reads CASSLDPTSEQFF. The CDR3, as DNA: TGTGCCAGCAGCTTAGATCCAACGAGTGAGCAGTTCTTC.

This chain connects TRBV29-1 to TRBJ2-5; D unresolved. CDR1 SQVTM and CDR2 ANQGSEA come from the germline V gene. The CDR3 contains 13 residues. V shed 7 bases and J shed 2 bases, with 14 bases lying between them. Here the CDR3 reads CSGKIGGQETQYF. CDR3 coding DNA: TGCAGCGGTAAAATCGGCGGACAAGAGACCCAGTACTTC.

This clone showed up just once. The CDR3 DNA reads as TGTGCCAGCAGCTTAACCCGGGACAGCACACAAGAGACCCAGTACTTC. It codes for CASSLTRDSTQETQYF. J is TRBJ2-5 and V is TRBV7-9, with 7 bases identical to TRBD1. Per the germline V gene, CDR1 is SEHNR and CDR2 is FQNEAQ (reference sequence). The CDR3 runs to 16 residues. The V segment lost 2 bases and the J segment 2 bases; nucleotides outside the gene matches: 8.

The rearrangement links TRBV7-6 to TRBJ1-5; D is undetermined. The CDR3 is 13 amino acids. CDR1 is SGHVS, CDR2 FNYEAQ, per germline. Trimming took 5 bases from V and 1 from J, leaving 6 bases between them. The CDR3 reads CASSPESNQPQHF. The CDR3 nucleotides read TGTGCCAGCAGCCCCGAGAGCAATCAGCCCCAGCATTTT.

The V call is TRBV7-2, the J call TRBJ1-4, with D unclear. The V gene's germline CDR1 is SGHTA and CDR2 FQGNSA. Trimming stripped 1 base from V and 7 bases from J, with 4 bases between. CDR3 length equals 12 residues. CDR3 DNA: TGTGCCAGCAGCTTAGGCGGTGAAAAACTGTTTTTT. Protein: CASSLGGEKLFF. Combining the CDR3 with reference TRBV7-2 and TRBJ1-4 gives the whole variable domain GAGVSQSPSNKVTEKGKDVELRCDPISGHTALYWYRQSLGQGLEFLIYFQGNSAPDKSGLPSDRFSAERTGGSVSTLTIQRTQQEDSAVYLCASSLGGEKLFFGSGTQLSVL.

The chain uses TRBV30 and TRBJ1-4; D gene uncertain. Germline V CDR1 and CDR2: GTSNPN, SVGIG (reference sequence). CDR3 length equals 13 residues. The V and J ends lost 1 base and 2 bases respectively, with 5 bases between them. In nucleotides, the CDR3 is TGTGCCTGGAGTGCCATGACTAATGAAAAACTGTTTTTT. Encoded protein: CAWSAMTNEKLFF.

A remark on this clone: A read error may account for a junction end that differs from germline. The chain couples TRBV6-1 to TRBJ2-7, with 8 positions matching TRBD1. This CDR3 has 16 amino acids. Germline CDR1 is MNHNS and CDR2 is SASEGT. As DNA, the CDR3 is TGTACCAGCAGTGAAGCGGCTACCGGACAGGGCTACGAGCAGTACTTC. Protein: CTSSEAATGQGYEQYF.

This clone was observed a single time. This rearrangement joins TRBV5-1 to TRBJ2-3; 8 bases map to TRBD2. V lost 5 bases and J lost 1; bases outside the gene matches: 9. Germline V lookup: CDR1 SGHRS, CDR2 YFSETQ. The CDR3 consists of 16 residues. DNA for the CDR3: TGCGCCAGCAGTTGGGGTCGGGGGGGAGGCACAGATACGCAGTATTTT. Its protein product is CASSWGRGGGTDTQYF.

The chain couples TRBV11-2 to TRBJ1-1; no reliable D call. With 2 bases removed from V and 4 bases from J, the gap between germline ends came to 14 bases. Germline V CDR1 and CDR2: SGHAT, FQNNGV. The CDR3 is 15 residues long. The DNA of the CDR3 is TGTGCCAGCAGCTTATTTCTGGGAGTAGGCACTGAAGCTTTCTTT. Residues: CASSLFLGVGTEAFF.

A single count supports this clone. V gene TRBV12-5 combines with J gene TRBJ2-2, with D uncertain. Trimming left V 1 base short and J 4 bases short, with 10 bases between. The CDR3 runs 15 residues. Germline V gives CDR1 LGHNT, CDR2 FRNRAP. Here the CDR3 reads CASGLGSHGTGELFF. The CDR3 DNA reads as TGTGCTAGTGGTTTGGGGTCTCACGGCACCGGGGAGCTGTTTTTT.

This chain joins TRBV29-1 and TRBJ2-3, with a possible D match to TRBD1 (5 bases). V was cut by 5 bases and J by 15 bases, with 15 bases left in between. CDR3 length equals 10 residues. The germline V gene encodes CDR1 SQVTM and CDR2 ANQGSEA. DNA of the CDR3: TGCAGCGTTTTCCGTGACAGTATATATTTT. This sequence encodes CSVFRDSIYF.

This clone was observed a single time. The V gene is TRBV6-5, the J gene TRBJ1-3, with a weak D call TRBD1 (5 bases). V was pared by 6 bases and J by 2 bases, with 11 bases between. This CDR3 comprises 14 residues. The germline V gene encodes CDR1 MNHEY and CDR2 SVGAGI. CDR3 sequence reads: CASSPVGPGNTIYF. CDR3 DNA: TGTGCCAGCAGCCCCGTGGGGCCTGGAAACACCATATATTTT.

CDR3 DNA: TGTGCTAGTGGCCGCCCCTCCAGGGCCGGGGAGCTGTTTTTT. It yields the protein CASGRPSRAGELFF. The V gene is TRBV12-5, the J gene TRBJ2-2, with D perhaps matching TRBD1 (5 bases). Germline V gene data show CDR1 as LGHNT and CDR2 as FRNRAP. V gave up 6 bases and J gave up 6 bases, with 14 bases separating them. CDR3 length: 14 residues.

This clone was picked up a small number of times. The V gene is TRBV4-3, the J gene TRBJ2-1; TRBD2 might be the D (7 bases). Germline CDR1 reads LGHNA; CDR2 reads YSLEER. This CDR3 contains 16 residues. V lost 0 bases to trimming and J lost 7 bases, with 16 bases between them. For the CDR3, the DNA is TGCGCCAGCAGCCAAGATGTCGCGGGGGCCTCGAATGAGCAGTTCTTC. Protein sequence: CASSQDVAGASNEQFF.

The chain is built from TRBV4-3 and TRBJ2-3; D unclear. The V end lost 1 base, the J end lost 0 bases, and 14 bases lay between the germline ends. CDR1 and CDR2 from the germline V gene are LGHNA and YSLEER. This CDR3 is 17 amino acids long. The chain's CDR3 is CASSQAGVSHSTDTQYF. The CDR3 DNA is TGCGCCAGCAGCCAAGCTGGTGTCAGTCATAGCACAGATACGCAGTATTTT.